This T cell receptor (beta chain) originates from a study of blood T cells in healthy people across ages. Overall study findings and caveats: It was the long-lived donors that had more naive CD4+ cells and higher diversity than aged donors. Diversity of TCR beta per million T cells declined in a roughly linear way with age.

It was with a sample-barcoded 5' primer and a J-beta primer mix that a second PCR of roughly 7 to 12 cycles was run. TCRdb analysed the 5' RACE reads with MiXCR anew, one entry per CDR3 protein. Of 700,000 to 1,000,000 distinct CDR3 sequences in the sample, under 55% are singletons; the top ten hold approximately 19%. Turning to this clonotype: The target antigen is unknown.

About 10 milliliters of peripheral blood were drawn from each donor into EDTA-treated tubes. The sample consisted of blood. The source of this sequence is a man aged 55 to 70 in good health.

The CDR3 loop is CASSQVYRQGAYEQYF. The CDR3 nucleotides are TGCGCCAGCAGCCAAGTGTATCGGCAGGGGGCTTACGAGCAGTACTTC. The chain uses TRBV4-1 and TRBJ2-4; 8 positions match TRBD1. Matching the DNA end better, TRBJ2-7 makes the J call doubtful. The germline CDR1 and CDR2 sequences are MGHRA and YSYEKL. The length of the CDR3 is 16 residues.